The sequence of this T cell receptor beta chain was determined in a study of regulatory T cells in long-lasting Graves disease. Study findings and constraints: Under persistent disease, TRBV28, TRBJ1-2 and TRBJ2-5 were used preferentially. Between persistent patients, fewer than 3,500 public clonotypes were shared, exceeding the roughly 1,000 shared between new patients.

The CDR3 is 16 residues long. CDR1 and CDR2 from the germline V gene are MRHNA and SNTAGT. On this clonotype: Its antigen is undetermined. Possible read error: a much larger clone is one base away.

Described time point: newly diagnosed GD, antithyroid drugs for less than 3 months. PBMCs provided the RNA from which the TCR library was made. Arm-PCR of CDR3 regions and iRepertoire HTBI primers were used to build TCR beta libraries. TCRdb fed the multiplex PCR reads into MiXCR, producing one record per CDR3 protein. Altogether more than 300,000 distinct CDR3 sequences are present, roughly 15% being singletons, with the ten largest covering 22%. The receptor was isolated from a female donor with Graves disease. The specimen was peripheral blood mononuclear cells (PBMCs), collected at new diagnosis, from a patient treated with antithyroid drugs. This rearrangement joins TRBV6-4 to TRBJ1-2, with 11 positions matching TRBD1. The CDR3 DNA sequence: TGTGTCAGCAGGCCTCCTCGGGACAGGGGGTTTAATGGCTACACCTTC. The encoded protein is CVSRPPRDRGFNGYTF.